This T cell receptor (beta chain) derives from a study of cytomegalovirus exposure and HLA in healthy donors. The primer mix had 60 Vbeta and 13 Jbeta primers. The repertoire was sequenced with immunoSEQ multiplex PCR; TCRdb's copy has only in-frame clones and lacks some. The sample consists of 35,000 to 55,000 clones, about 80% of them appearing once. Comments on this clone: Its antigen is still unknown.

Study observations and caveats: Within the data, a cluster of highly shared sequence variants was likely a sequencing artifact. Presence/absence results assume similar sequencing depth per donor, which may not hold. HLA alleles were associated with roughly 15,000 TCR beta sequences in a later analysis at 0.05 false discovery rate. Excluded: some indistinguishable V segments such as TRBV6-2 and TRBV6-3.

Trimming removed 6 bases from V and 3 bases from J, with 15 bases in between. CDR1 and CDR2 (germline): SQVTM, ANQGSEA. The length of the CDR3 is 13 residues. This clonotype was obtained from a man aged 30 to 39 in good health and CMV-seronegative. The specimen sequenced was PBMCs. The chain joins TRBV29-1 to TRBJ2-7; perhaps TRBD1 as D (5 bases). The CDR3 reads CSVCLTDLYEQYF. The CDR3 nucleotides read TGCAGCGTCTGCTTGACAGACCTCTACGAGCAGTACTTC.